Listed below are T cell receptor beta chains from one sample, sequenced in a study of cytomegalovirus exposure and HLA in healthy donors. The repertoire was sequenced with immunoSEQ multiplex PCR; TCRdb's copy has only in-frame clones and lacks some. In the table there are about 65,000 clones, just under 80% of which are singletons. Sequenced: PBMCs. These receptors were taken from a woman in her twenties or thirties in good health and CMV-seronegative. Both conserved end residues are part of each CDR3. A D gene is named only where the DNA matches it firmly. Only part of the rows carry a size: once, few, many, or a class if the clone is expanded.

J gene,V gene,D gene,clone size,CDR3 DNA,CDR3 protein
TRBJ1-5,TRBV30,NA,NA,TGTGCCTGGAGTGGGCTCAGGGGCGATCAGCCCCAGCATTTT,CAWSGLRGDQPQHF
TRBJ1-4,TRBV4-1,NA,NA,TGCGCCAGCAGCCAAGGACAGCTTGAAAAACTGTTTTTT,CASSQGQLEKLFF
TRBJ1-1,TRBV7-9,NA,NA,TGTGCCAGCAGCTTAGGGACGGGAACTGAAGCTTTCTTT,CASSLGTGTEAFF
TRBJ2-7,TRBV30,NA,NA,TGTGCCTGGACCCCAAGTCCGGGTTCCTACGAGCAGTACTTC,CAWTPSPGSYEQYF
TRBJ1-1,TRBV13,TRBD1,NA,TGTGCCAGCAGCCGCTCCCCGAACTCCGGGACAGAGAACACTGAAGCTTTCTTT,CASSRSPNSGTENTEAFF
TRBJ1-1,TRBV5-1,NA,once,TGCGCCAGCAGCCGCGAGGGCGGAAACACTGAAGCTTTCTTT,CASSREGGNTEAFF
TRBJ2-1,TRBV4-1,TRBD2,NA,TGCGCCAGCAGCCGGACTAGCGGGAGGGTGTTCACTGAGCAGTTCTTC,CASSRTSGRVFTEQFF
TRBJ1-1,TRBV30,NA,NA,TGTGTCGGGAGGGGCATTTTGTTGAACACTGAAGCTTTCTTT,CVGRGILLNTEAFF
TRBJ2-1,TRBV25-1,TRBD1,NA,TGTGCCAGCAGTGAATTGAGACAGGGGACTCCTGAGCAGTTCTTC,CASSELRQGTPEQFF
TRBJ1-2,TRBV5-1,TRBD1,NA,TGCGCCAGCAGCGGGACAGGGGTCGGCTACACCTTC,CASSGTGVGYTF
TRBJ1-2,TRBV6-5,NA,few,TGTGCCAGCAGCCTGCACAGGGCAGGGTATGGCTACACCTTC,CASSLHRAGYGYTF
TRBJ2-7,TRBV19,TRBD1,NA,TGTGCCAGTAGACGGACAGGGACCTCCTACGAGCAGTACTTC,CASRRTGTSYEQYF
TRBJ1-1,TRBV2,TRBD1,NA,TGTGCCAGCAGCAGCGGACAGGGAGGGCGAACTGAAGCTTTCTTT,CASSSGQGGRTEAFF
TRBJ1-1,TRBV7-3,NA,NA,TGTGCCAGCAGCTTACAGGGCGACGCCAAGTCTTTCTTT,CASSLQGDAKSFF